The TCR beta chain under discussion was sequenced for a study of shared clonotypes between healthy human individuals. Overall study findings and caveats: Genetic and exposure-history diversity was limited by the small donor number.

With respect to this clone: Its antigen remains unidentified.

Using immunoSEQ multiplex PCR, the repertoire was profiled, and TCRdb retains in-frame clones only, with some absent. This sample carries more than 400,000 clones, about 85% of them seen once, and the ten largest clones take over 9.5%. This TCR derives from a woman aged 35 to 49 in good health. Some clones in this sample may be carry-over from other donors' samples. The sample comprised PBMCs.

The chain's CDR3 is CASSFPLSTDTQYF. The CDR3 DNA reads as TGTGCCAGCAGCTTTCCTCTGAGCACAGATACGCAGTATTTT. The genes are TRBV5-4 and TRBJ2-3; D gene unclear. The CDR3 covers 14 residues. Trimming cost V 2 bases and J 0 bases, with 7 bases left between them. Germline V lookup: CDR1 SGHNT, CDR2 YYREEE (reference sequence). The whole variable domain, filled in from reference TRBV5-4 and TRBJ2-3, reads ETGVTQSPTHLIKTRGQQVTLRCSSQSGHNTVSWYQQALGQGPQFIFQYYREEENGRGNFPPRFSGLQFPNYSSELNVNALELDDSALYLCASSFPLSTDTQYFGPGTRLTVL.